This T cell receptor (beta chain) derives from a study of cytomegalovirus exposure and HLA in healthy donors. Unmatched junction bases numbered 13, after V lost 1 base and J lost 2 bases. The CDR3 extends over 18 amino acids. CDR1 and CDR2 from the germline V gene are SGHDN and FVKESK. PCR primers comprised 60 Vbeta and 13 Jbeta primers. This table comes from immunoSEQ multiplex PCR, and its TCRdb copy is limited to in-frame clones, with some not included. The table has roughly 100,000 clones, around 78% seen once. Material for sequencing was PBMCs. The source is a male donor in good health and CMV-seronegative. This chain uses TRBV14 with TRBJ1-1, with 7 nucleotides matching TRBD1. The DNA for the CDR3 is TGTGCCAGCAGCCAAGCGCCGTTCGACAGGGATGGTAACACTGAAGCTTTCTTT. Residues: CASSQAPFDRDGNTEAFF.